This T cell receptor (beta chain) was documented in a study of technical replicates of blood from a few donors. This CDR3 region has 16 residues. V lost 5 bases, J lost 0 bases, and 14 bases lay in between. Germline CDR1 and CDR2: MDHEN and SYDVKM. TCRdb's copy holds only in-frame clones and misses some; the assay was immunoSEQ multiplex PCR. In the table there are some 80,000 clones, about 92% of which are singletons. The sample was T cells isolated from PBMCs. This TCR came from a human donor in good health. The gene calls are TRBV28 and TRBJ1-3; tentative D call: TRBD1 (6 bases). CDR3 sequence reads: CASSPVQGSSGNTIYF. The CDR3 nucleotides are TGTGCCAGCAGTCCCGTTCAGGGGAGCTCTGGAAACACCATATATTTT.